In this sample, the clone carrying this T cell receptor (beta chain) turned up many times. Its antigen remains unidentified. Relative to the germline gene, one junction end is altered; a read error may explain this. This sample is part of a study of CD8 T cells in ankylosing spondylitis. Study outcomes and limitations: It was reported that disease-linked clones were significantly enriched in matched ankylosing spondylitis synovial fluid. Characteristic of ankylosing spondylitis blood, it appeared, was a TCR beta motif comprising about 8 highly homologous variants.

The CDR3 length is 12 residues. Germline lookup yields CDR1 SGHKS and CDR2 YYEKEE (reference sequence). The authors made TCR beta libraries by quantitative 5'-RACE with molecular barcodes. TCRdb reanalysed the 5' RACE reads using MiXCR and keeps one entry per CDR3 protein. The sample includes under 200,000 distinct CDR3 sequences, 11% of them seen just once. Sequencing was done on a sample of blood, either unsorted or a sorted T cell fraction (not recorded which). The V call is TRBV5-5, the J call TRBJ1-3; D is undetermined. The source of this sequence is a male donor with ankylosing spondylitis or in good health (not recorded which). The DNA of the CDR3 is TGTGCCAGCAGTTTGGGCGGAAACACCATATATTTT. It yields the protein CASSLGGNTIYF.